These 9 T cell receptor beta chains came from one sample sequenced in a study of CD4 T cell repertoires in COVID-19. Here immunoSEQ multiplex PCR was the method, and the copy in TCRdb shows in-frame clones only, minus some. This table has about 75,000 clones, 83% appearing once. Material: CD4+ T cells from peripheral blood, obtained after recovery from COVID-19. Every receptor here comes from a human donor who had COVID-19.

The chain combines TRBV19 with TRBJ2-6; 10 bases agree with TRBD1. Germline trimming cut 6 bases from V and 2 bases from J; bases unmatched to any gene: 7. CDR1 and CDR2 (germline): LNHDA, SQIVND (reference sequence). The CDR3 contains 17 residues. The CDR3 reads CASSLGQGGPGANVLTF. As DNA, the CDR3 is TGTGCCAGTAGCCTAGGACAGGGGGGCCCTGGGGCCAACGTCCTGACTTTC. The complete variable domain, with remaining parts taken from reference TRBV19 and TRBJ2-6, reads DGGITQSPKYLFRKEGQNVTLSCEQNLNHDAMYWYRQDPGQGLRLIYYSQIVNDFQKGDIAEGYSVSREKKESFPLTVTSAQKNPTAFYLCASSLGQGGPGANVLTFGAGSRLTVL.

The chain employs TRBV5-4 and TRBJ1-1; TRBD1 matches at 8 bases. Trimming at V came to 4 bases and at J to 4 bases, leaving 9 bases not matched to a gene. The CDR3 runs to 15 residues. The germline V gene encodes CDR1 SGHNT and CDR2 YYREEE (reference sequence). The CDR3 reads CASSRDRTPATEAFF. The DNA for the CDR3 is TGTGCCAGCAGCCGGGACAGGACCCCCGCCACTGAAGCTTTCTTT. Complete variable domain (other parts from reference TRBV5-4 and TRBJ1-1): ETGVTQSPTHLIKTRGQQVTLRCSSQSGHNTVSWYQQALGQGPQFIFQYYREEENGRGNFPPRFSGLQFPNYSSELNVNALELDDSALYLCASSRDRTPATEAFFGQGTRLTVV.

The chain carries TRBV25-1 and TRBJ1-2, with D perhaps TRBD1 (6 bases). This CDR3 contains 17 residues. V was pared by 2 bases and J by 3 bases, with 19 bases between. Germline values: CDR1 MGHDK, CDR2 SYGVNS. The DNA for the CDR3 is TGTGCCAGCAGTGAAAGGGGAACAGGGAGGACCTACTATGGCTACACCTTC. Translation gives CASSERGTGRTYYGYTF.

This chain joins TRBV6-4 and TRBJ1-1, with D uncertain. Between the trimmed V and J ends, which lost 2 bases and 4 bases, there was a span of 8 bases. Per the germline V gene, CDR1 is MRHNA and CDR2 is SNTAGT. The CDR3 has 13 amino acids. CDR3 region: CASSDGRATEAFF. The CDR3, as DNA: TGTGCCAGCAGTGACGGGAGGGCCACTGAAGCTTTCTTT.

This chain joins TRBV21-1 and TRBJ1-1. TRBV21-1 is recorded as a pseudogene. This CDR3 has 14 amino acids. The CDR3 protein is CASSKKLWGTEAFF. CDR3 coding DNA: TGTGCCAGCAGCAAAAAGTTGTGGGGCACTGAAGCTTTCTTT.

The chain employs TRBV2 and TRBJ2-3; the match to TRBD2 covers 8 bases. Germline V gene data show CDR1 as SNHLY and CDR2 as FYNNEI. The CDR3 length is 14 residues. After removal of 8 bases from V and 1 base from J, the junction contained 5 bases not matched to a gene. DNA for the CDR3: TGTGCCAGCCAGGTGCGGGGGGGCACAGATACGCAGTATTTT. Translating gives CASQVRGGTDTQYF.

This sequence joins TRBV15 and TRBJ2-2; the D call may be TRBD1 or TRBD2 (5 bases each). V was clipped by 6 bases and J by 7 bases, with 15 bases between them. There are 14 residues in the CDR3. Germline V CDR1 and CDR2: LNHNV, YYDKDF (reference sequence). The DNA of the CDR3 is TGTGCCACCAGGGGAGCCCGGGGCGTCGGGGAGCTGTTTTTT. This translates into CATRGARGVGELFF.

J is TRBJ2-1 and V is TRBV28, with 12 positions matching TRBD2. This CDR3 spans 16 amino acids. Germline CDR1 is MDHEN and CDR2 is SYDVKM. Germline trimming cut 5 bases from V and 5 bases from J; bases unmatched to any gene: 7. The DNA of the CDR3 is TGTGCCAGCAGTACCCCGGGACTAGCGGGCGACAATGAGCAGTTCTTC. This sequence encodes CASSTPGLAGDNEQFF.

V usage is TRBV28 and J usage is TRBJ2-1; no clear D gene. The V and J ends lost 3 bases and 6 bases respectively, with 12 bases between them. Germline CDR1 is MDHEN and CDR2 is SYDVKM. The CDR3 has 14 residues. DNA for the CDR3: TGTGCCAGCAGTTTGACCATCCCCCCCAATGAGCAGTTCTTC. It codes for CASSLTIPPNEQFF.